This T cell receptor beta chain stems from a study of blood T cell repertoires in COVID-19. With regard to this clone: A junction end diverges from the germline sequence, so it may reflect a read error.

Generated by immunoSEQ multiplex PCR, the TCRdb table keeps only in-frame clones and is missing some. The table shows 150,000 to 200,000 clones, with roughly nine tenths occurring only once. The CDR3 runs to 15 residues. The germline V gene encodes CDR1 SSHAT and CDR2 FNYEAQ (reference sequence). Sequencing was done on a sample of peripheral blood. This sequence was found in a woman aged 30 to 39 with active or convalescent COVID-19. The rearrangement uses TRBV7-7 and TRBJ2-1, with 8 bases matching TRBD1. The CDR3 reads CASSFGAGGRNEQFF. For the CDR3, the DNA is TGTGCTAGCAGCTTTGGGGCAGGGGGCCGGAATGAGCAGTTCTTC.